This T cell receptor (beta chain) was sequenced during a study of blood T cell repertoires in COVID-19. Study information: Samples came from the United States, Italy and Spain, spanning acute and convalescent COVID-19. The analysed material was cDNA or gDNA that came from T cells, B-cell-depleted T cells, or PBMCs.

CDR1 is SGHDT, CDR2 YYEEEE, per germline. Trimming shortened V by 2 bases and J by 5 bases, and 16 bases separated the two germline ends. The CDR3 spans 15 residues. Followed over time, Seattle patients had been enrolled while infection was active. In the original workflow: Amplification with reference gene primers provided the estimates of nucleated cell counts. Some clones are missing from TCRdb's copy, which holds only in-frame ones; the method was immunoSEQ multiplex PCR. Clone size and the V and J calls come from that table; the DNA yielded D and trimming. This sample has more than 200,000 clones; about 88% occur once, and the top ten carry around 5%.

The source is a woman aged 60-70 years with COVID-19, enrolled during active disease. V usage is TRBV5-6 and J usage is TRBJ1-1; D is possibly TRBD1 (5 bases). The sample consisted of peripheral blood. The CDR3 loop is CASSFSGRVRTEAFF. The CDR3, as DNA: TGTGCCAGCAGCTTTTCCGGCAGGGTTCGTACTGAAGCTTTCTTT.